The 10 T cell receptor beta chains below all came from one sample that was sequenced in a study of technical replicates of blood from several donors. Profiled with immunoSEQ multiplex PCR; TCRdb holds only in-frame clones, not every one. In the table there are approximately 85,000 clones, approximately 93% of which are singletons. Material for sequencing was T cells isolated from PBMCs. Receptors originate from a human donor in good health.

The chain couples TRBV19 to TRBJ2-3; D is unclear. Germline-derived CDR1 and CDR2 are LNHDA and SQIVND (reference sequence). The CDR3 is made up of 12 amino acids. V shed 7 bases and J shed 2 bases, with 7 bases lying between them. CDR3 protein: CASKADTDTQYF. CDR3 coding DNA: TGTGCCAGTAAGGCGGACACAGATACGCAGTATTTT.

The chain combines TRBV25-1 with TRBJ1-3; possibly TRBD1 for D (6 bases). This CDR3 is built from 15 residues. Germline V lookup: CDR1 MGHDK, CDR2 SYGVNS. The V gene lost 4 bases and the J gene lost 2 bases, with 12 bases spanning the gap. The CDR3 DNA reads as TGTGCCAGCAGTGCCACAGGGTGGGCTGGAAACACCATATATTTT. Translating it yields CASSATGWAGNTIYF.

The chain employs TRBV7-2 and TRBJ1-2; 7 bases are shared with TRBD1. CDR1 SGHTA and CDR2 FQGNSA come from the germline V gene. Losses at the gene ends were 5 bases for V and 2 bases for J; bases not matched to a gene: 8. This CDR3 is 15 amino acids long. The CDR3: CASSPNRGPNYGYTF. The CDR3 nucleotides read TGTGCCAGCAGCCCTAACAGGGGACCCAACTATGGCTACACCTTC.

This clone was seen only once. The chain uses TRBV2 and TRBJ1-1; D is undetermined. Germline CDR1 reads SNHLY; CDR2 reads FYNNEI. The CDR3 is made up of 15 amino acids. Trimming removed 6 bases at V and 4 bases at J, with 18 bases between. The CDR3 bases are TGTGCCAGCAGGTCCCGCCGCCTACTAACCACTGAAGCTTTCTTT. Its translation is CASRSRRLLTTEAFF.

The chain has TRBV4-1 and TRBJ2-7; weak D call: TRBD1 (8 bases). Germline V gene lookup returns CDR1 MGHRA and CDR2 YSYEKL. The V end was cut by 4 bases, the J end by 2 bases, with 24 bases between. The length of the CDR3 is 18 residues. The CDR3 nucleotides are TGCGCCAGCAGCCGGGGGGGGGACAGGTCTTCGCTGACCTACGAGCAGTACTTC. Translating gives CASSRGGDRSSLTYEQYF.

The DNA of the CDR3 is TGTGCCAGCAGTGTTGCTATCAAAGAGACCCAGTACTTC. Translating it yields CASSVAIKETQYF. V and J are TRBV2 and TRBJ2-5; D is ambiguous. CDR3 length equals 13 residues. CDR1 and CDR2 (germline): SNHLY, FYNNEI. With 4 bases removed from V and 3 bases from J, the gap between germline ends came to 9 bases. Full variable domain (rest looked up from reference TRBV2 and TRBJ2-5): EPEVTQTPSHQVTQMGQEVILRCVPISNHLYFYWYRQILGQKVEFLVSFYNNEISEKSEIFDDQFSVERPDGSNFTLKIRSTKLEDSAMYFCASSVAIKETQYFGPGTRLLVL.

The rearrangement joins TRBV11-2 to TRBJ1-1; D is undetermined. V lost 2 bases, J lost 0 bases, and 13 bases lay in between. Per the germline V gene, CDR1 is SGHAT and CDR2 is FQNNGV. The CDR3 extends over 16 amino acids. The CDR3 spells CASSLFLGRMNTEAFF. The CDR3, as DNA: TGTGCCAGCAGCTTATTTCTGGGCAGAATGAACACTGAAGCTTTCTTT.

V gene TRBV28 combines with J gene TRBJ1-2; TRBD1 matches at 7 bases. This CDR3 region has 13 residues. V trimming: 7 bases; J trimming: 4 bases; junction bases outside the gene matches: 6. From germline, CDR1 is MDHEN and CDR2 SYDVKM. CDR3 amino acids: CASTPQGGYGYTF. CDR3 in DNA: TGTGCCAGCACCCCTCAGGGGGGCTATGGCTACACCTTC.

Comment on this clone: At one boundary the junction diverges from the germline segment, which might be a read error. The rearrangement uses TRBV11-2 and TRBJ1-2, with 7 nucleotides matching TRBD1. The CDR3 has 11 amino acids. In germline, CDR1 is SGHAT, CDR2 FQNNGV. The CDR3 nucleotides read TGTGCCAGCAGCTCGGGGTACCGGGACAGCTTC. It codes for CASSSGYRDSF. The full variable domain, completed using reference TRBV11-2 and TRBJ1-2, is EAGVAQSPRYKIIEKRQSVAFWCNPISGHATLYWYQQILGQGPKLLIQFQNNGVVDDSQLPKDRFSAERLKGVDSTLKIQPAKLEDSAVYLCASSSGYRDSFGSGTRLTVV.

The V gene is TRBV6-1, the J gene TRBJ1-2; D is unresolved. Trimming removed 1 base from V and 4 bases from J, with 13 bases in between. The CDR3 extends over 15 amino acids. The germline V gene encodes CDR1 MNHNS and CDR2 SASEGT. CDR3 nucleotides: TGTGCCAGCAGTGAAGGTAGCGGACGGTTCTATGGCTACACCTTC. This sequence encodes CASSEGSGRFYGYTF.